One and the same sample provided the 13 T cell receptor beta chains below, sequenced in a study of T cells in women clearing cervical HPV infection. Produced via immunoSEQ multiplex PCR; TCRdb's table is partial and in-frame only. Its table lists roughly 22,000 clones. The material sequenced was blood buffy coat. Receptors were obtained from a woman between 18 and 70 years old with a cervical HPV16 infection that either progressed to CIN3+ or cleared (not recorded which).

A word on this clone: The read terminates 3 residues before the CDR3 end, so the remaining end is supplied by the germline J gene. The chain recombines TRBV10-2 with TRBJ1-1; a possible D gene is TRBD1 (5 bases). This CDR3 region has 18 residues. V was pared by 3 bases and J by 0 bases, with 20 bases between. In germline, CDR1 is WSHSY, CDR2 SAAADI. CDR3 bases read: TGCGCCAGCAGTGACCCTGGCGGGGGGAGCCTAATGAACACTGAA. Its translation is CASSDPGGGSLMNTE. The CDR3 reads in full as CASSDPGGGSLMNTEAFF.

Points on this clone: At one end, the junction sequence differs from germline, possibly due to a read error. The CDR3 end is not reached by the read, which stops 3 residues before it; the germline J gene fills it in. The chain employs TRBV20-1 and TRBJ2-7; D might be TRBD1 (5 bases). The CDR3 sequence is 14 residues long. Germline-derived CDR1 and CDR2 are DFQATT and SNEGSKA (reference sequence). The CDR3 here is CSARTSGRSYEQYF. CDR3 DNA, as far as it was read: TGCAGCGCTAGAACGTCAGGGCGCTCCTACGAG.

Concerning this clone itself: Read data end 3 residues before the CDR3 end; the end is taken from the germline J gene. The rearrangement uses TRBV10-1 and TRBJ2-7; TRBD1 agrees at 8 bases. The J segment lost 5 bases and the V segment lost 4 bases, leaving 4 bases of the junction unmatched. Germline lookup yields CDR1 WNHNN and CDR2 SYGVQD (reference sequence). The CDR3 contains 13 residues. CDR3 sequence reads: CASSGTGTHEQYF. CDR3 bases read: TGCGCCAGCAGTGGGACAGGGACTCACGAG.

In the case of this clone: The read terminates 3 residues ahead of where the CDR3 ends, so the germline J gene completes it. The chain joins TRBV29-1 to TRBJ1-3; D is undetermined. V lost 2 bases to trimming and J lost 0 bases, with 8 bases between them. Germline V gene data show CDR1 as SQVTM and CDR2 as ANQGSEA. CDR3 length equals 14 residues. CDR3 loop: CSVETTFSGNTIYF. The sequenced part of the CDR3 DNA is TGCAGCGTTGAAACAACATTCTCTGGAAACACC.

On this clone itself: The read ends 3 residues shy of where the CDR3 ends; the end is completed using the germline J gene. J is TRBJ1-2 and V is TRBV29-1; 9 nucleotides align to TRBD1. Germline V gene data show CDR1 as SQVTM and CDR2 as ANQGSEA. CDR3 length: 13 residues. V dropped 7 bases and J dropped 3; count of bases not matched to a gene: 6. CDR3 protein: CSAGQGHDYGYTF. The CDR3 bases that were read are TGCAGCGCTGGACAGGGGCATGACTATGGC.

Regarding this clone: The read stops 3 residues short of the end of the CDR3; the missing end is completed from the germline J gene. The chain joins TRBV20-1 to TRBJ2-7; 9 nucleotides match TRBD1. From germline, CDR1 is DFQATT and CDR2 SNEGSKA (reference sequence). Trimming took 7 bases from V and 5 from J; bases not matched to a gene: 12. The CDR3 has 14 amino acids. CDR3 loop: CSGRPGQGTHEQYF. The covered CDR3 bases are TGCAGTGGCCGTCCGGGACAGGGAACCCACGAG.

A note on this clone: The read finishes 3 residues shy of the CDR3 end, and the germline J gene is used to complete it. The V gene is TRBV5-1, the J gene TRBJ2-7; D perhaps matches TRBD1 (5 bases). Germline V gene data show CDR1 as SGHRS and CDR2 as YFSETQ. V was clipped by 0 bases and J by 5 bases, with 15 bases between them. This CDR3 is built from 15 residues. CDR3 region: CASSLAPQGGNEQYF. The part of the CDR3 DNA that was read is TGCGCCAGCAGCTTGGCCCCGCAGGGCGGAAACGAG.

With regard to this clone: From the germline J gene comes the end of the CDR3, since the read stops 3 residues before it. The chain joins TRBV29-1 to TRBJ2-3, with 8 bases identical to TRBD2. The CDR3 spans 15 residues. The trim removed 4 bases at V and 0 bases at J, leaving 6 bases unmatched. The germline gives CDR1 SQVTM, CDR2 ANQGSEA. The sequenced part of the CDR3 DNA is TGCAGCGTTGTTCCTAGCGGGCGTAGCACAGATACG. Its protein is CSVVPSGRSTDT. The CDR3 as a whole reads CSVVPSGRSTDTQYF.

With regard to this clone: The CDR3 extends 3 residues past the end of the read, so its final part is completed from the germline J gene. V gene TRBV14 combines with J gene TRBJ1-5; no reliable D call. The V gene lost 1 base and the J gene lost 4 bases, with 8 bases spanning the gap. This CDR3 has 14 amino acids. The V gene's germline CDR1 is SGHDN and CDR2 FVKESK. CDR3 region: CASSQGAGNQPQHF. The part of the CDR3 DNA that was read is TGTGCCAGCAGCCAAGGTGCGGGGAATCAGCCC.

Points on this clone: The read stops 3 residues short of the end of the CDR3; the missing end is completed from the germline J gene. The chain joins TRBV5-4 to TRBJ2-7; D not certain. Germline CDR1 reads SGHNT; CDR2 reads YYREEE (reference sequence). The CDR3 is 13 amino acids. Trimming took 0 bases from V and 2 from J, leaving 6 bases between them. The CDR3 protein is CASSLGVAYEQYF. CDR3 DNA, as far as it was read: TGTGCCAGCAGCTTGGGAGTAGCCTACGAG.

On this clone itself: Read coverage stops 3 residues before the CDR3 terminus; the germline J gene supplies the remainder. The chain carries TRBV7-8 and TRBJ2-2; 7 nucleotides match TRBD2. The germline gives CDR1 SGHVS, CDR2 FQNEAQ. The CDR3 is made up of 17 amino acids. V was clipped by 5 bases and J by 0 bases; unmatched bases: 9. CDR3 bases read: TGTGCCAGCAGCCTGGGGGGGGAGTTCGCGAACACCGGGGAG. It translates to CASSLGGEFANTGE. The complete CDR3 protein is CASSLGGEFANTGELFF.

Details on this clone: The read is 3 residues too short to cover the CDR3 end, so that end is filled in from the germline J gene. This chain joins TRBV19 and TRBJ1-2; 12 bases align to TRBD1. Trimming took 7 bases from V and 7 from J; bases not matched to a gene: 22. Germline V gene lookup returns CDR1 LNHDA and CDR2 SQIVND (reference sequence). CDR3 length equals 19 residues. CDR3 sequence: CASTLYADPGQGAAGGYTF. Incomplete CDR3 DNA: TGTGCCAGTACCCTATACGCAGATCCGGGACAGGGGGCGGCTGGTGGC.

Remarks on this clone: The sequence runs out 3 residues before the end of the CDR3; the remainder is reconstructed from the germline J gene. The gene calls are TRBV5-1 and TRBJ2-6; D gene ambiguous. Trimming cost V 0 bases and J 0 bases, with 4 bases left between them. This CDR3 region has 15 residues. CDR1 and CDR2 (germline): SGHRS, YFSETQ. The CDR3 bases that were read are TGCGCCAGCAGCTTGGAGGCCTCTGGGGCCAACGTC. It encodes CASSLEASGANV. The full CDR3 protein is CASSLEASGANVLTF.